The 18 T cell receptor beta chains given below trace back to one sample, sequenced in a study of T cells in Graves' hyperthyroidism and ophthalmopathy (dated by TCRdb to between 2018 and 2021). The library was produced with multiplex PCR. Sequencing took place on an Illumina HiSeq 2000. The TCR beta CDR3 regions were amplified from the RNA transcripts. The first round of RT-PCR for the TCR CDR3 was performed with the HTBI primer set and the Qiagen OneStep RT-PCR kit. Starting from the raw public reads, TCRdb applied fastp trimming at Q25, assembled clones with MiXCR and retained in-frame beta chains. CDR3 protein duplicates are merged, each entry listing the most common genes and DNA. The sample yields roughly 420,000 distinct CDR3 sequences; 15% to 19% were counted once. The ten largest clones take up less than 15% of the sample. The sequencing sample was made of blood. Source of these receptors: a woman aged 18 to 35 with Graves' hyperthyroidism.

The chain couples TRBV3-1 to TRBJ1-2, with TRBD1 identical over 10 bases. V shed 6 bases, J shed 7 bases, and the junction held 2 bases outside the gene matches. The CDR3 loop spans 12 amino acids. The germline gives CDR1 LGHDT, CDR2 YNNKEL (reference sequence). The CDR3 spells CASSRQGAGYTF. CDR3 DNA sequence: TGTGCCAGCAGTCGACAGGGGGCTGGCTACACCTTC.

This clonotype was found many times. The V gene is TRBV7-8, the J gene TRBJ1-2, with a weak D call TRBD1 (5 bases). The CDR3 contains 14 residues. Germline V lookup: CDR1 SGHVS, CDR2 FQNEAQ. V was pared by 5 bases and J by 2 bases, with 12 bases between. The CDR3: CASSPTRGNYGYTF. In nucleotides, the CDR3 is TGTGCCAGCAGCCCTACGAGGGGAAACTATGGCTACACCTTC.

This clonotype was observed at least ten times. The gene calls are TRBV7-2 and TRBJ2-3; a possible D gene is TRBD1 (6 bases). The V gene's germline CDR1 is SGHTA and CDR2 FQGNSA. Trimming removed 6 bases from V and 1 base from J, with 20 bases in between. The CDR3 covers 17 residues. Here the CDR3 reads CASSKGASGGGTDTQYF. As DNA, the CDR3 is TGTGCCAGCAGTAAAGGGGCAAGTGGGGGCGGCACAGATACGCAGTATTTT.

This clonotype was recorded many times. The chain recombines TRBV5-1 with TRBJ2-2; D may be TRBD2 (5 bases). Trimming cost V 0 bases and J 1 base, with 7 bases left between them. CDR1 and CDR2 from the germline V gene are SGHRS and YFSETQ. This CDR3 comprises 15 residues. CDR3 protein: CASSLDGMNTGELFF. The CDR3 bases are TGCGCCAGCAGCTTGGACGGGATGAACACCGGGGAGCTGTTTTTT.

To note about this clonotype: This may stem from a read error, because a much larger clone lies one nucleotide away. This sequence joins TRBV12-3 or TRBV12-4 and TRBJ2-3; the D gene is possibly TRBD2 (5 bases). The CDR3 consists of 14 residues. The V gene lost 7 bases and the J gene lost 0 bases, with 11 bases spanning the gap. This chain's CDR3 is CASNPIASTDTQYF. CDR3 DNA: TGTGCCAGCAACCCAATAGCGAGCACAGATACGCAGTATTTT.

This clonotype has ten or more counts. This sequence joins TRBV11-2 and TRBJ1-2; a weak D match, TRBD1 (5 bases). This CDR3 comprises 11 residues. V was trimmed by 5 bases and J by 6 bases, leaving 7 bases between them. Germline loops: CDR1 SGHAT, CDR2 FQNNGV. This chain's CDR3 is CASSVGDGYTF. The CDR3 nucleotides read TGTGCCAGCAGCGTAGGGGATGGCTACACCTTC.

This clonotype was detected ten times or more. The V gene is TRBV28, the J gene TRBJ2-5; TRBD1 agrees at 7 bases. The CDR3 is 16 amino acids. V trimming: 5 bases; J trimming: 1 base; junction bases outside the gene matches: 10. Germline CDR1 and CDR2: MDHEN and SYDVKM. In DNA, the CDR3 is TGTGCCAGCAGTCCGACAGGGTCATTCGTCCAAGAGACCCAGTACTTC. It yields the protein CASSPTGSFVQETQYF.

The chain combines TRBV12-3 or TRBV12-4 with TRBJ2-1; 11 bases fit TRBD2. Losses at the gene ends were 6 bases for V and 4 bases for J; bases not matched to a gene: 2. The CDR3 contains 14 residues. As DNA, the CDR3 is TGTGCCAGCAGGACTAGCGGGGTGTACAATGAGCAGTTCTTC. Translating gives CASRTSGVYNEQFF.

This clonotype occurred a few times. This sequence joins TRBV7-9 and TRBJ1-3; a possible D gene is TRBD1 (5 bases). In germline, CDR1 is SEHNR, CDR2 FQNEAQ (reference sequence). This CDR3 comprises 15 residues. Trimming removed 4 bases from V and 2 bases from J, with 12 bases in between. The CDR3: CASSSGGGAGNTIYF. The CDR3, as DNA: TGTGCCAGCAGCTCCGGTGGAGGGGCTGGAAACACCATATATTTT.

This clonotype was detected ten times or more. The CDR3 nucleotides are TGCAGTGCTAGAGATGTGCTAGCGGGGAATGGAGATACGCAGTATTTT. Translating gives CSARDVLAGNGDTQYF. The V and J genes are TRBV20-1 and TRBJ2-3; TRBD2 aligns across 9 bases. The J segment lost 5 bases and the V segment lost 0 bases, leaving 9 bases of the junction unmatched. The CDR3 loop spans 16 amino acids. CDR1 DFQATT and CDR2 SNEGSKA come from the germline V gene (reference sequence).

This clonotype was counted between two and nine times. The gene calls are TRBV20-1 and TRBJ1-4; perhaps TRBD1 as D (5 bases). Trimming pared 1 base from V and 4 bases from J, leaving 16 bases between. The CDR3 has 16 residues. Germline lookup yields CDR1 DFQATT and CDR2 SNEGSKA (reference sequence). The CDR3 loop reads CSARAPGGAGNEKLFF. Written as DNA, the CDR3 is TGCAGTGCTAGAGCCCCGGGAGGGGCAGGTAATGAAAAACTGTTTTTT.

The chain joins TRBV20-1 to TRBJ1-2, with D tentatively TRBD1 (6 bases). Germline lookup yields CDR1 DFQATT and CDR2 SNEGSKA (reference sequence). The CDR3 sequence is 11 residues long. Deletions cut 3 bases from V and 8 bases from J, with 10 bases between. CDR3: CSASSGAGYTF. In DNA, the CDR3 is TGCAGTGCTAGCTCAGGGGCGGGCTACACCTTC.

This clonotype showed up many times. The chain combines TRBV3-1 with TRBJ2-7; D is unresolved. Trimming took off 5 bases at V and 2 bases at J, with 10 bases between the two ends. The length of the CDR3 is 13 residues. Per the germline V gene, CDR1 is LGHDT and CDR2 is YNNKEL (reference sequence). CDR3 bases: TGTGCCAGCAGCGGTACGGTCACCTACGAGCAGTACTTC. Its translation is CASSGTVTYEQYF.

This clonotype appeared many times. The chain recombines TRBV20-1 with TRBJ2-5; D is uncertain. The ends were cut back, 6 bases at V and 7 bases at J, with 15 bases in the middle. The CDR3 has 12 amino acids. Germline V gives CDR1 DFQATT, CDR2 SNEGSKA (reference sequence). The CDR3 region is CSADGPEGTQYF. The CDR3 DNA reads TGCAGTGCAGACGGGCCCGAAGGGACCCAGTACTTC.

Only a few counts were recorded for this clonotype. The chain couples TRBV28 to TRBJ1-4; D may be TRBD1 (5 bases). The CDR3 extends over 15 amino acids. CDR1 and CDR2 from the germline V gene are MDHEN and SYDVKM. The V end was cut by 3 bases, the J end by 10 bases, with 18 bases between. For the CDR3, the DNA is TGTGCCAGCAGTTTGTATTGGGAACAGGATGGAAAACTGTTTTTT. Translation gives CASSLYWEQDGKLFF.

This clonotype appeared a few times. This chain links TRBV20-1 with TRBJ1-5; D gene ambiguous. The V gene lost 3 bases and the J gene lost 9 bases, with 9 bases spanning the gap. Germline V gene sequence: CDR1 DFQATT, CDR2 SNEGSKA (reference sequence). This CDR3 is built from 11 residues. CDR3 in amino acids: CSARSVGPQHF. CDR3 coding DNA: TGCAGTGCTAGGTCCGTAGGGCCCCAGCATTTT.

In this sample, this clonotype turned up many times. This chain links TRBV6-2 or TRBV6-3 with TRBJ2-7; no clear D gene. Trimming removed 7 bases at V and 2 bases at J, with 24 bases between. CDR3 size: 17 residues. Germline V CDR1 and CDR2: MNHEY, SVGEGT. In DNA form, the CDR3 reads TGTGCCAGCAAACCCCGCGTCGGCTCCTTACCGGCCTACGAGCAGTACTTC. Amino acid sequence: CASKPRVGSLPAYEQYF.

This clonotype has just a few counts. The gene calls are TRBV19 and TRBJ2-5, with 9 bases matching TRBD1. This CDR3 is 14 amino acids long. The V segment lost 5 bases and the J segment 8 bases; nucleotides outside the gene matches: 9. CDR1 LNHDA and CDR2 SQIVND come from the germline V gene (reference sequence). The CDR3 DNA sequence: TGTGCCAGTAGTGTAGGGGCGACAGGGGGAACCCAGTACTTC. Translated, it gives CASSVGATGGTQYF.